This T cell receptor (beta chain) was recorded in a study of response to subunit inactivated influenza vaccine. General study results and limits: Authors suggested each seasonal flu vaccination may recruit only limited numbers of new T cells.

In TCRdb, the RT-PCR reads were re-called with MiXCR into one record per CDR3 protein. The data contain 550,000 to 800,000 distinct CDR3 sequences, approximately 14% of them singletons. This clonotype was recorded a few times. Its cognate antigen is unknown. The CDR3 is 12 amino acids. Germline values: CDR1 LNHNV, CDR2 YYDKDF (reference sequence). Trimming shortened V by 0 bases and J by 6 bases, and 6 bases separated the two germline ends. The V and J genes are TRBV15 and TRBJ2-7, with D unresolved. The sample consisted of PBMCs from blood, taken less than 15 days before vaccination. The sequence derives from a man aged 50 to 60 who received an inactivated influenza vaccine. Here the CDR3 reads CATSREVSEQYF. CDR3 sequence (DNA): TGTGCCACCAGCAGAGAGGTTAGCGAGCAGTACTTC.